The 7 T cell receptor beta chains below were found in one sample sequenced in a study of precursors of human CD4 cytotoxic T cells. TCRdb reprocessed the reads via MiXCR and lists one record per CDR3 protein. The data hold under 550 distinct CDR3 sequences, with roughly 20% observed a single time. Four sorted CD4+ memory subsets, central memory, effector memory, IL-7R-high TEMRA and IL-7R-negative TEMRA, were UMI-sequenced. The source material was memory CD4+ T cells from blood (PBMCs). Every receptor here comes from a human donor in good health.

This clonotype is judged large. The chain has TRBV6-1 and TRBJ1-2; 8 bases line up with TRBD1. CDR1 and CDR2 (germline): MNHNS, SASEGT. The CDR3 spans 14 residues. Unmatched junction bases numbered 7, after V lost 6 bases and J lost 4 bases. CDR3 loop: CASSGGQGVYGYTF. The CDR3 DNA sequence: TGTGCCAGCAGCGGAGGACAGGGCGTCTATGGCTACACCTTC.

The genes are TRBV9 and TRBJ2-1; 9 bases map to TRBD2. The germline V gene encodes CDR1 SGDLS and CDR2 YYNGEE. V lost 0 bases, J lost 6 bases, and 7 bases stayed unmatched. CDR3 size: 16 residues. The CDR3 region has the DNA TGTGCCAGCAGCGTAGCCCCAGCGGGAGGTACCAATGAGCAGTTCTTC. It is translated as CASSVAPAGGTNEQFF. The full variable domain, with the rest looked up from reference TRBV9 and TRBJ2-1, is DSGVTQTPKHLITATGQRVTLRCSPRSGDLSVYWYQQSLDQGLQFLIQYYNGEERAKGNILERFSAQQFPDLHSELNLSSLELGDSALYFCASSVAPAGGTNEQFFGPGTRLTVL.

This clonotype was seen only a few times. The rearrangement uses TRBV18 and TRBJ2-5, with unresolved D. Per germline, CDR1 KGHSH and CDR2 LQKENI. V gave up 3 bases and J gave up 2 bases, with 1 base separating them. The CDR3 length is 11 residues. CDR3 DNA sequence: TGTGCCAGCTCACCGCAAGAGACCCAGTACTTC. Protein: CASSPQETQYF.

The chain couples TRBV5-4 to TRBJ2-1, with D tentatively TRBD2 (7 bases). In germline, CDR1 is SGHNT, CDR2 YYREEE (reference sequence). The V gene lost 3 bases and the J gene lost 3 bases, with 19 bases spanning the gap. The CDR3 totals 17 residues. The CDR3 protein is CASSSKKGGPYYNEQFF. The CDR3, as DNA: TGTGCCAGCAGCTCAAAAAAGGGGGGGCCATACTACAATGAGCAGTTCTTC.

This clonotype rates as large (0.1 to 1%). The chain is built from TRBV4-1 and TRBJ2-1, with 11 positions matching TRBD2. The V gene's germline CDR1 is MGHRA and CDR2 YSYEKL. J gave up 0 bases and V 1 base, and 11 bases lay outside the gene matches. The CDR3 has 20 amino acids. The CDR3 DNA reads TGCGCCAGCAGCCAAGTAGGCCTAGCGGGAGGTCTAAGCTCCTACAATGAGCAGTTCTTC. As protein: CASSQVGLAGGLSSYNEQFF.

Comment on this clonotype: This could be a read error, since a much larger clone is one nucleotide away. DNA of the CDR3: TGCGCCAGCAGTGCGGACACCTACAATGAGCAGTTCTTC. The encoded protein is CASSADTYNEQFF. The chain has TRBV4-1 and TRBJ2-1; D is possibly TRBD1 (5 bases). Trimming stripped 6 bases from V and 2 bases from J, with 8 bases between. This CDR3 region has 13 residues. CDR1 is MGHRA and CDR2 is YSYEKL in the germline V gene.

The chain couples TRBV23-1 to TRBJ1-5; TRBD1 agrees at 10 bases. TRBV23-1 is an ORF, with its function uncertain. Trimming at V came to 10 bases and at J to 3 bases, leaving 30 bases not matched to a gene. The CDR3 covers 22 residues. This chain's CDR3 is CATTLRCPGQGQWCRNNQPQHF. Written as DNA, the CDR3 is TGCGCCACCACCCTTCGATGTCCGGGACAGGGGCAATGGTGCCGCAACAATCAGCCCCAGCATTTT.